Sequencing of this TCR beta chain was carried out in a study of T cell repertoires in cytomegalovirus infection. At the level of the study: Public signatures in TCR beta pointed to CMV infection and matching HLA type. General study points: Dominant in the ex vivo response were TCR beta clonotypes restricted by HLA-C and specific for CMV.

V was clipped by 8 bases and J by 2 bases, with 12 bases between them. This CDR3 spans 12 amino acids. Germline V gene lookup returns CDR1 DFQATT and CDR2 SNEGSKA (reference sequence). TCRdb re-called the reads through MiXCR, storing one row per CDR3 protein. The data hold some 150,000 distinct CDR3 sequences, with under 8.5% observed a single time. This clonotype was observed at least ten times. The antigen remains unidentified. The TCR comes from a human donor in good health (CMV status not recorded). Some clones in this sample may be carry-over from other donors' samples. Material for sequencing was PBMCs. The V and J genes are TRBV20-1 and TRBJ2-5; no reliable D call. DNA for the CDR3: TGCAGTTCCTGGGGATTACAAGAGACCCAGTACTTC. It codes for CSSWGLQETQYF.